What follows describes a single T cell receptor beta chain. This entry comes from a study of cytomegalovirus exposure and HLA in healthy donors. PCR involved 60 Vbeta and 13 Jbeta primers. Here immunoSEQ multiplex PCR was the method, and the copy in TCRdb shows in-frame clones only, minus some. The table has about 190,000 clones, about 80% seen once. The source of this sequence is a woman aged 30 to 39 in good health and CMV-seropositive. Sequencing input: PBMCs.

The CDR3 reads CASGRQGSEQYF. The DNA of the CDR3 is TGTGCCAGTGGGAGACAGGGGAGCGAGCAGTACTTC. The chain combines TRBV19 with TRBJ2-7, with TRBD1 matching over 8 bases. CDR3 length: 12 amino acids. V lost 8 bases and J lost 6; bases outside the gene matches: 6. The germline gives CDR1 LNHDA, CDR2 SQIVND (reference sequence).